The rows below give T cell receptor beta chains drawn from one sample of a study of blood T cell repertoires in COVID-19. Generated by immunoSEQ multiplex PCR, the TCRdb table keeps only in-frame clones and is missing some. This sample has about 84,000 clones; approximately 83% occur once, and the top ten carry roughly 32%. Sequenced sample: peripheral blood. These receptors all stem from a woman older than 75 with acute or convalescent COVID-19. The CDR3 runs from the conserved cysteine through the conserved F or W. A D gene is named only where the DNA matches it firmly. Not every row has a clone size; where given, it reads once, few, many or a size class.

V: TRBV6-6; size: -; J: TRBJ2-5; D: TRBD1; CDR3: CASRWTGQETQYF; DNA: TGTGCCAGCAGGTGGACAGGACAAGAGACCCAGTACTTC
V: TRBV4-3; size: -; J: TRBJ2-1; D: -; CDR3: CASSQEKRERGEQFF; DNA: TGCGCCAGCAGCCAAGAGAAACGGGAGAGGGGTGAGCAGTTCTTC
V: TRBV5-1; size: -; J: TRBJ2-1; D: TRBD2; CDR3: CASSLGPGRGRANEQFF; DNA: TGCGCCAGCAGCTTGGGGCCCGGGAGGGGCAGGGCCAATGAGCAGTTCTTC
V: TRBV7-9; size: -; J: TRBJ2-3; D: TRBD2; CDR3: CASSLGTSGRPPPDTQYF; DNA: TGTGCCAGCAGCTTGGGGACTAGCGGGAGGCCCCCCCCAGATACGCAGTATTTT
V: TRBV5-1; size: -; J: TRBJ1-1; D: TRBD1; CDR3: CASSLGTGMNTEAFF; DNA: TGCGCCAGCAGCTTAGGGACAGGTATGAACACTGAAGCTTTCTTT
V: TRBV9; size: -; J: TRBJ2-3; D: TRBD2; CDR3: CASSVGKREEDTQYF; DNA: TGTGCCAGCAGCGTTGGCAAGCGGGAGGAAGATACGCAGTATTTT
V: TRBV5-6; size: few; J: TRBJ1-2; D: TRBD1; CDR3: CASHRTGGYGYTF; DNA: TGTGCCAGCCACCGGACAGGGGGCTATGGCTACACCTTC
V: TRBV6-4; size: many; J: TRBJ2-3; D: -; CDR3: CASSDSPGTDTQYF; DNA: TGTGCCAGCAGTGACTCCCCAGGGACAGATACGCAGTATTTT
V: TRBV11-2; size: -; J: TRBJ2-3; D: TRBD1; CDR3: CASSLPGQRGDTQYF; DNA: TGTGCCAGCAGCCTGCCGGGACAGAGAGGAGATACGCAGTATTTT
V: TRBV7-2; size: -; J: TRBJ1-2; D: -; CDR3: CASSLAAGNYGYTF; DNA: TGTGCCAGCAGCTTAGCTGCAGGGAACTATGGCTACACCTTC
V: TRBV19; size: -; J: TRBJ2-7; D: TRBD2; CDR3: CASSKRLAGGSFIEQYF; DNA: TGTGCCAGTAGTAAAAGACTAGCGGGAGGATCGTTTATAGAGCAGTACTTC
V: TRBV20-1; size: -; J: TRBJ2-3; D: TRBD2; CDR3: CSTSVGGRGTDTQYF; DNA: TGCAGTACCAGTGTTGGCGGGAGGGGGACAGATACGCAGTATTTT
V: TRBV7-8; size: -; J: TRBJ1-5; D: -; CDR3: CASSLRGNQPQHF; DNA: TGTGCCAGCAGCTTACGGGGGAACCAGCCCCAGCATTTT
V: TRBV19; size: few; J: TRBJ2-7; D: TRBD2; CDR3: CASSPNAGEFFEQYF; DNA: TGTGCCAGTAGTCCGAACGCGGGAGAGTTCTTCGAGCAGTACTTC
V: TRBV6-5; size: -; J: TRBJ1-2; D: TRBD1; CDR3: CASSYSQGGYGYTF; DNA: TGTGCCAGCAGTTACTCGCAGGGGGGCTATGGCTACACCTTC
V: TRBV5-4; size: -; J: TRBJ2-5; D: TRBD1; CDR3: CASSSTGGRETQYF; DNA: TGTGCCAGCAGTTCGACAGGGGGCCGAGAGACCCAGTACTTC
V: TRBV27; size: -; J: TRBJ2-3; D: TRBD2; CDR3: CASSRRGGRITDTQYF; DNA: TGTGCCAGCAGCCGACGGGGCGGGAGGATCACAGATACGCAGTATTTT
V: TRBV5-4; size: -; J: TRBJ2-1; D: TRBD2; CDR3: CASSLFGGGNEQFF; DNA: TGTGCCAGCAGCTTGTTCGGCGGGGGAAATGAGCAGTTCTTC
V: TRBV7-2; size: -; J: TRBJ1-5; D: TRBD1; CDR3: CASSLGTGGHQPQHF; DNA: TGTGCCAGCAGCTTAGGGACAGGGGGCCATCAGCCCCAGCATTTT
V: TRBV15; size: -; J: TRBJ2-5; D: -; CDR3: CATNDRPGAETQYF; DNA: TGTGCCACCAACGACCGCCCGGGAGCAGAGACCCAGTACTTC
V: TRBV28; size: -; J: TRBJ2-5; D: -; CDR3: CASSSSAEETQYF; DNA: TGTGCCAGCAGTTCCTCAGCGGAAGAGACCCAGTACTTC
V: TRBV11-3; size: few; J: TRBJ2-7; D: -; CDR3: CASSSGSSYEQYF; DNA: TGTGCCAGCAGCTCGGGGAGCTCCTACGAGCAGTACTTC
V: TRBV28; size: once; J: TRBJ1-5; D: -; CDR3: CASRMTLGANQPQHF; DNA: TGTGCCAGCAGGATGACTTTGGGGGCCAATCAGCCCCAGCATTTT
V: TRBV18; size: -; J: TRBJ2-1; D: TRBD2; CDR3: CASSEKRDGAFF; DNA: TGTGCCAGCTCAGAAAAGCGGGATGGTGCGTTCTTC
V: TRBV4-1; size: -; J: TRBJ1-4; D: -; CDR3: CASSQDQSNEKLFF; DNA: TGCGCCAGCAGCCAAGATCAGTCTAATGAAAAACTGTTTTTT
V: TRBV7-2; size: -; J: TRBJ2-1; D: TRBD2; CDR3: CASSLAGTSRREQFF; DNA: TGTGCCAGCAGCTTAGCCGGGACTAGCAGAAGAGAGCAGTTCTTC
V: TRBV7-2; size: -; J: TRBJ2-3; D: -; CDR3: CASSLNQGSTDTQYF; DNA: TGTGCCAGCAGCTTAAATCAGGGGAGCACAGATACGCAGTATTTT
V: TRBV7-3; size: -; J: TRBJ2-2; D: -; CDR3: CASSREAGELFF; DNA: TGTGCCAGCAGCCGAGAAGCCGGGGAGCTGTTTTTT
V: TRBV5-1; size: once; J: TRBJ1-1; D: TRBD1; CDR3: CASSLDGTGGTEAFF; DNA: TGCGCCAGCAGCTTGGACGGGACAGGGGGCACTGAAGCTTTCTTT
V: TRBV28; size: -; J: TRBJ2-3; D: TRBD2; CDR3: CASSLWTSGTRPDTQYF; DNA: TGTGCCAGCAGTTTATGGACTAGCGGGACCCGTCCAGATACGCAGTATTTT
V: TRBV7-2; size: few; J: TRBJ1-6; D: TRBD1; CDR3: CASSPGQHNSPLHF; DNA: TGTGCCAGCAGCCCGGGACAGCATAATTCACCCCTCCACTTT
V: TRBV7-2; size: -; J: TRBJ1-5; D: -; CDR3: CASSLRPGLSAQHF; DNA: TGTGCCAGCAGCTTAAGGCCAGGACTATCGGCCCAGCATTTT
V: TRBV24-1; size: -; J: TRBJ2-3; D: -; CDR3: CATSDPREETDTQYF; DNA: TGTGCCACCAGTGATCCCCGAGAAGAGACAGATACGCAGTATTTT
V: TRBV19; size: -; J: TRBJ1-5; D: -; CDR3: CASSATGLQPQHF; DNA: TGTGCCAGTAGTGCAACAGGGTTGCAGCCCCAGCATTTT
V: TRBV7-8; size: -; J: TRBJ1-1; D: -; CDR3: CASSSREGVDTEAFF; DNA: TGTGCCAGCAGCTCACGAGAAGGGGTGGACACTGAAGCTTTCTTT